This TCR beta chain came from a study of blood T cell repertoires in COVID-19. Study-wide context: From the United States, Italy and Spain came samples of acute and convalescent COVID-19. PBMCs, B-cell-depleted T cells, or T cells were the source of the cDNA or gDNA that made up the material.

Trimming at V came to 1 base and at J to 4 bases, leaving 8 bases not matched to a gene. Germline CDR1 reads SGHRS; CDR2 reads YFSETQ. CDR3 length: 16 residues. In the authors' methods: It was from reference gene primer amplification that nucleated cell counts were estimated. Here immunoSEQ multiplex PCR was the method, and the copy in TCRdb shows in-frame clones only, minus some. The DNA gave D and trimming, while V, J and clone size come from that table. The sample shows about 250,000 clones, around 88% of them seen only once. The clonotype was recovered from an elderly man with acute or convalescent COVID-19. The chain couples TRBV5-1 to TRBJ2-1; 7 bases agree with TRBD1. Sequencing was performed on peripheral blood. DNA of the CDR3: TGCGCCAGCAGCTTGCCTAGGGGACAGTTATACAATGAGCAGTTCTTC. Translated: CASSLPRGQLYNEQFF.